These 10 T cell receptor beta chains came from one sample sequenced in a study of T cells in Graves' hyperthyroidism and ophthalmopathy. Amplified TCR beta CDR3 regions came from RNA transcripts. With the HTBI primer set, the TCR CDR3 went through a first round of RT-PCR. MiXCR, applied by TCRdb to the multiplex PCR reads, yields one record per CDR3 protein. The profile covers about 840,000 distinct CDR3 sequences, with 38% appearing a single time and 8.9% taken by the ten largest. Sample: blood. Every receptor here comes from a man aged 18 to 29 with Graves' hyperthyroidism.

This clonotype has at least ten counts. The rearrangement joins TRBV7-9 to TRBJ1-1; no clear D gene. The CDR3 runs 14 residues. Trimming removed 2 bases at V and 0 bases at J, with 7 bases between. From germline, CDR1 is SEHNR and CDR2 FQNEAQ (reference sequence). The CDR3 DNA is TGTGCCAGCAGCTTAAAGGCCATGAACACTGAAGCTTTCTTT. It yields the protein CASSLKAMNTEAFF.

This clonotype was observed a handful of times. The chain carries TRBV12-3 or TRBV12-4 and TRBJ2-6, with D unresolved. The length of the CDR3 is 15 residues. V gave up 7 bases and J gave up 0 bases, with 10 bases separating them. The CDR3 protein is CASTTRASGANVLTF. Here the CDR3 DNA reads TGTGCCAGCACCACACGGGCCTCTGGGGCCAACGTCCTGACTTTC.

In this sample, this clonotype turned up many times. The chain couples TRBV29-1 to TRBJ1-1, with a tentative D call TRBD1 (5 bases). This CDR3 region has 16 residues. Germline CDR1 is SQVTM and CDR2 is ANQGSEA. V lost 1 base and J 1 base, leaving 16 bases between the germline ends. CDR3 DNA sequence: TGCAGCGTTGAAGGAGGGCTGGGGGGTGCGAACACTGAAGCTTTCTTT. It codes for CSVEGGLGGANTEAFF. Complete variable domain (other parts from reference TRBV29-1 and TRBJ1-1): SAVISQKPSRDICQRGTSLTIQCQVDSQVTMMFWYRQQPGQSLTLIATANQGSEATYESGFVIDKFPISRPNLTFSTLTVSNMSPEDSSIYLCSVEGGLGGANTEAFFGQGTRLTVV.

The chain recombines TRBV12-3 or TRBV12-4 with TRBJ1-1; the D is unclear. V was pared by 7 bases and J by 0 bases, with 15 bases between. The length of the CDR3 is 15 residues. The chain's CDR3 is CASTFPGPMNTEAFF. CDR3 nucleotides: TGTGCCAGCACTTTTCCCGGCCCCATGAACACTGAAGCTTTCTTT.

Turning to this clonotype: This is likely a read error, given that the CDR3 carries no conserved phenylalanine or tryptophan at its end. The chain recombines TRBV10-2 with TRBJ1-1, with D uncertain. V lost 4 bases and J lost 6, with 12 bases in between. CDR3 size: 13 residues. Germline V gene lookup returns CDR1 WSHSY and CDR2 SAAADI. The CDR3 reads CASSVVGIPEAFL. The DNA of the CDR3 is TGCGCCAGCAGTGTGGTAGGGATTCCTGAAGCTTTCCTA.

In this sample, this clonotype turned up a few times. This sequence joins TRBV5-1 and TRBJ2-7; 10 positions agree with TRBD2. The J call may be incorrect, as the DNA end agrees better with TRBJ2-5. The CDR3 runs to 16 residues. Germline lookup yields CDR1 SGHRS and CDR2 YFSETQ. For the CDR3, the DNA is TGCGCCAGCAGCTTGATTCTAGCGGGGGTGCAAGAGACCCAGTACTTC. Translating it yields CASSLILAGVQETQYF.

In this sample, this clonotype turned up many times. The chain couples TRBV29-1 to TRBJ2-2; 7 nucleotides align to TRBD1. This CDR3 contains 12 residues. Per the germline V gene, CDR1 is SQVTM and CDR2 is ANQGSEA. V lost 4 bases to trimming and J lost 6 bases; unmatched junction nucleotides: 2. CDR3 DNA sequence: TGCAGCGTTGGACAGGGTCCCGGGGAGCTGTTTTTT. Translated, it gives CSVGQGPGELFF.

In this sample, this clonotype turned up many times. The gene calls are TRBV29-1 and TRBJ2-7; D might be TRBD2 (6 bases). CDR1 is SQVTM, CDR2 ANQGSEA, per germline. Between the trimmed V and J ends, which lost 2 bases and 5 bases, there was a span of 10 bases. CDR3 length: 12 amino acids. For the CDR3, the DNA is TGCAGCGTTGAACGGGGGTTCAACGAGCAGTACTTC. It encodes CSVERGFNEQYF.

This rearrangement joins TRBV5-4 to TRBJ2-7, with 13 bases matching TRBD2. J was trimmed by 7 bases and V by 4 bases; bases with no gene match: 5. The CDR3 has 14 amino acids. The V gene's germline CDR1 is SGHNT and CDR2 YYREEE (reference sequence). CDR3 nucleotide sequence: TGTGCCAGCAGCCCGGGACTAGCGGGAACTGAGCAGTACTTC. Protein: CASSPGLAGTEQYF.

This clonotype has a count of ten or more. J is TRBJ1-2 and V is TRBV24-1; 7 bases are shared with TRBD1. The germline V gene encodes CDR1 KGHDR and CDR2 SFDVKD. The CDR3 is 13 residues long. V shed 6 bases and J 2 bases; nucleotides not matched to a gene: 2. The CDR3 spells CATSRGQNYGYTF. Written as DNA, the CDR3 is TGTGCCACCAGTCGGGGACAGAACTATGGCTACACCTTC.